A single sample gave rise to the 23 T cell receptor beta chains below, sequenced in a study of blood T cell repertoires in COVID-19. TCRdb's table, derived via immunoSEQ multiplex PCR, lists solely in-frame clones and lacks some. Seen here are hundreds of thousands of clones, about 79% observed once, and the top ten hold approximately 3.6%. The sample comprised PBMCs or T cells enriched from blood (not recorded which). The receptors were sampled from a woman in her sixties who had recovered from COVID-19.

CDR3 nucleotide sequence: TGTGCCAGCAGCCAAGGCGTCGAGCCGACTGAAGCTTTCTTT. Amino acid sequence: CASSQGVEPTEAFF. The chain employs TRBV14 and TRBJ1-1; unclear D gene. This CDR3 has 14 amino acids. Between the trimmed V and J ends, which lost 1 base and 5 bases, there was a span of 11 bases. Germline CDR1 and CDR2: SGHDN and FVKESK.

The chain is built from TRBV5-1 and TRBJ2-3, with D perhaps matching TRBD2 (5 bases). Trimming cost V 3 bases and J 5 bases, with 10 bases left between them. The CDR3 covers 13 residues. Germline values: CDR1 SGHRS, CDR2 YFSETQ. CDR3 amino acids: CASSSTRVDTQYF. CDR3 sequence (DNA): TGCGCCAGCAGCTCGACGAGGGTAGATACGCAGTATTTT.

V usage is TRBV6-5 and J usage is TRBJ2-7; no firm D call. CDR1 and CDR2 from the germline V gene are MNHEY and SVGAGI. Trimming removed 0 bases from V and 2 bases from J, with 5 bases in between. This CDR3 spans 13 amino acids. Here the CDR3 DNA reads TGTGCCAGCAGTTACTCGCAGACCTACGAGCAGTACTTC. It specifies CASSYSQTYEQYF.

The rearrangement joins TRBV3-1 (or the pseudogene TRBV3-2) to TRBJ2-7; D remains unclear. The germline gives CDR1 LGHDT, CDR2 YNNKEL (reference sequence). Deletions cut 1 base from V and 6 bases from J, with 4 bases between. The CDR3 has 11 amino acids. The CDR3 coding sequence is TGTGCCAGCAGCCAAGGGAGCGAGCAGTACTTC. Its protein is CASSQGSEQYF.

The CDR3 spells CSVDSGPGNTIYF. The DNA for the CDR3 is TGCAGCGTTGACTCCGGTCCTGGAAACACCATATATTTT. The chain recombines TRBV29-1 with TRBJ1-3; no definite D call. The germline V and J ends were trimmed by 3 bases and 2 bases, with 8 bases remaining between them. The CDR3 length is 13 residues. Germline V CDR1 and CDR2: SQVTM, ANQGSEA.

CDR3 nucleotides: TGTGCCAGCAGCCAAGACCCCCGCGGCTTGGATGAATATGGCTACACCTTC. It specifies CASSQDPRGLDEYGYTF. The chain recombines TRBV4-2 with TRBJ1-2; no reliable D call. The CDR3 is 17 residues long. V lost 0 bases and J 5 bases, leaving 19 bases between the germline ends. The germline CDR1 and CDR2 sequences are LGHNA and YNFKEQ.

The gene calls are TRBV7-2 and TRBJ1-1; D is unclear. Germline V gives CDR1 SGHTA, CDR2 FQGNSA. Between the trimmed V and J ends, which lost 1 base and 10 bases, there was a span of 13 bases. There are 13 residues in the CDR3. CDR3 in DNA: TGTGCCAGCAGCTTAGGGAGGGATTCGGTAGCTTTCTTT. Protein sequence: CASSLGRDSVAFF.

This sequence joins TRBV7-7 and TRBJ2-1, with 10 bases fitting TRBD2. The CDR3 runs 16 residues. Trimming at V came to 5 bases and at J to 3 bases, leaving 7 bases not matched to a gene. CDR1 and CDR2 (germline): SSHAT, FNYEAQ (reference sequence). This CDR3 is CASSRTSGVNYNEQFF. Here the CDR3 DNA reads TGTGCCAGCAGCCGAACTAGCGGGGTAAACTACAATGAGCAGTTCTTC.

The chain carries TRBV27 and TRBJ1-2, with D unresolved. This CDR3 is 12 amino acids long. Trimming cost V 5 bases and J 8 bases, with 12 bases left between them. Germline V gene lookup returns CDR1 MNHEY and CDR2 SMNVEV (reference sequence). The CDR3 reads CASSGGVGGYTF. In DNA form, the CDR3 reads TGTGCCAGCAGTGGAGGTGTAGGGGGCTACACCTTC.

The chain recombines TRBV7-8 with TRBJ1-2; no firm D call. V was trimmed by 5 bases and J by 3 bases, leaving 7 bases between them. The CDR3 loop spans 12 amino acids. In germline, CDR1 is SGHVS, CDR2 FQNEAQ. The CDR3, as DNA: TGTGCCAGCAGCCCAGACTACTATGGCTACACCTTC. Translating gives CASSPDYYGYTF.

J is TRBJ1-4 and V is TRBV7-6, with 9 bases aligning to TRBD1. After removal of 5 bases from V and 7 bases from J, the junction contained 2 bases not matched to a gene. The CDR3 covers 13 residues. CDR1 and CDR2 (germline): SGHVS, FNYEAQ. CDR3 coding DNA: TGTGCCAGCAGCCAGGACAGGGGTGAAAAACTGTTTTTT. It encodes CASSQDRGEKLFF.

V and J are TRBV19 and TRBJ1-1, with 9 nucleotides matching TRBD1. Germline CDR1 reads LNHDA; CDR2 reads SQIVND (reference sequence). J gave up 1 base and V 4 bases, and 7 bases lay outside the gene matches. The CDR3 has 16 amino acids. This CDR3 is CASSTQGAFGNTEAFF. The CDR3 nucleotides read TGTGCCAGTAGTACACAGGGGGCTTTCGGGAACACTGAAGCTTTCTTT.

A few counts support this clone. The chain has TRBV27 and TRBJ2-3, with D perhaps matching TRBD1 (6 bases). The V end lost 4 bases, the J end lost 2 bases, and 10 bases lay between the germline ends. In germline, CDR1 is MNHEY, CDR2 SMNVEV (reference sequence). This CDR3 has 14 residues. CDR3 amino acids: CASSWQGFTDTQYF. CDR3 sequence (DNA): TGTGCCAGCAGTTGGCAGGGGTTCACAGATACGCAGTATTTT.

This clone was observed a few times. The chain combines TRBV14 with TRBJ1-6, with D maybe TRBD1 (5 bases). The ends were cut back, 4 bases at V and 8 bases at J, with 9 bases in the middle. This CDR3 contains 13 residues. Germline CDR1 reads SGHDN; CDR2 reads FVKESK. The CDR3 bases are TGTGCCAGCAGCCCATTCAGGGATTCACCCCTCCACTTT. Translation gives CASSPFRDSPLHF.

The chain links TRBV5-4 to TRBJ2-7; 9 bases align to TRBD1. V shed 2 bases, J shed 5 bases, and the junction held 5 bases outside the gene matches. Per the germline V gene, CDR1 is SGHNT and CDR2 is YYREEE (reference sequence). CDR3 length: 14 residues. CDR3 amino acids: CASSFLGQGHEQYF. Here the CDR3 DNA reads TGTGCCAGCAGCTTTTTGGGACAGGGCCACGAGCAGTACTTC.

J is TRBJ2-2 and V is TRBV19; 7 nucleotides align to TRBD2. V shed 5 bases, J shed 3 bases, and the junction held 12 bases outside the gene matches. The CDR3 has 17 residues. Germline loops: CDR1 LNHDA, CDR2 SQIVND (reference sequence). CDR3 region: CASSATFSGRHTGELFF. The CDR3 nucleotides read TGTGCCAGTAGTGCCACCTTTAGCGGGCGACACACCGGGGAGCTGTTTTTT.

The chain combines TRBV6-2 or TRBV6-3 with TRBJ1-1; 10 nucleotides agree with TRBD1. This CDR3 contains 16 residues. Trimming took 2 bases from V and 1 from J; bases not matched to a gene: 4. CDR1 is MNHEY, CDR2 SVGEGT, per germline. The CDR3 loop reads CASSYPRDRGNTEAFF. DNA for the CDR3: TGTGCCAGCAGTTACCCCCGGGACAGGGGGAACACTGAAGCTTTCTTT.

The V and J genes are TRBV21-1 and TRBJ1-2; TRBD1 reflects the table's D call only, with no check against the DNA. TRBV21-1 is annotated as a pseudogene. The CDR3 contains 16 residues. The CDR3 reads CATPKTGTGGWYGYTF. CDR3 in DNA: TGTGCCACCCCTAAAACCGGGACAGGGGGCTGGTATGGCTACACCTTC.

The rearrangement uses TRBV7-9 and TRBJ2-7, with a weak D call TRBD1 (5 bases). The CDR3 totals 14 residues. Trimming removed 4 bases at V and 6 bases at J, with 16 bases between. Germline V gives CDR1 SEHNR, CDR2 FQNEAQ (reference sequence). CDR3 amino acids: CASSSQGGVSEQYF. DNA for the CDR3: TGTGCCAGCAGCTCCCAGGGCGGTGTGAGCGAGCAGTACTTC.

The CDR3 region is CASSSGQAVNTEAFF. The CDR3, as DNA: TGTGCCAGCTCCTCAGGACAGGCAGTGAACACTGAAGCTTTCTTT. V gene TRBV18 combines with J gene TRBJ1-1, with 7 positions matching TRBD1. The V gene's germline CDR1 is KGHSH and CDR2 LQKENI. The CDR3 sequence is 15 residues long. Losses at the gene ends were 6 bases for V and 0 bases for J; bases not matched to a gene: 7.

The V and J genes are TRBV6-1 and TRBJ2-1; 9 bases are shared with TRBD1. The V gene's germline CDR1 is MNHNS and CDR2 SASEGT. After removal of 1 base from V and 7 bases from J, the junction contained 5 bases not matched to a gene. The CDR3 is 15 amino acids. CDR3 protein: CASSEGTGAWNEQFF. In nucleotides, the CDR3 is TGTGCCAGCAGTGAAGGGACAGGGGCGTGGAATGAGCAGTTCTTC.

The CDR3 bases are TGTGCCAGCAGCACTCGGACAGGAGAAGCCTATGGCTACACCTTC. Its protein product is CASSTRTGEAYGYTF. The J gene is TRBJ1-2, the V gene TRBV7-2; TRBD1 matches 7 bases. CDR3 length equals 15 residues. Germline assignment: CDR1 SGHTA and CDR2 FQGNSA. J gave up 4 bases and V 5 bases, and 10 bases lay outside the gene matches. Supplemented by reference TRBV7-2 and TRBJ1-2, the full variable domain reads GAGVSQSPSNKVTEKGKDVELRCDPISGHTALYWYRQSLGQGLEFLIYFQGNSAPDKSGLPSDRFSAERTGGSVSTLTIQRTQQEDSAVYLCASSTRTGEAYGYTFGSGTRLTVV.

This clone was counted once. The chain carries TRBV2 and TRBJ2-1; D possibly corresponds to TRBD2 (5 bases). V lost 3 bases to trimming and J lost 9 bases, with 15 bases between them. CDR3 length: 14 residues. CDR1 and CDR2 (germline): SNHLY, FYNNEI. The CDR3 DNA is TGTGCCAGCAGTGAGAGTCGGGGTTTGAGTGAGCAGTTCTTC. Translating gives CASSESRGLSEQFF.